This T cell receptor (beta chain) originates from a study of cytotoxic CD8 clonotypes in ibrutinib-treated CLL. About the study: The subjects consisted of eleven to twelve relapsed/refractory and approximately 15 treatment-naive individuals, with around 17 IGHV unmutated.

This clone has a handful of counts. Produced via immunoSEQ multiplex PCR; TCRdb's table is partial and in-frame only. The sample yields about 140,000 clones, 70% to 85% seen once. The V end lost 6 bases, the J end lost 2 bases, and 7 bases lay between the germline ends. CDR1 ENHRY and CDR2 SYGVKD come from the germline V gene. This CDR3 contains 12 residues. J is TRBJ1-2 and V is TRBV10-3; D is undetermined. This clonotype was obtained from a human donor with chronic lymphocytic leukemia. Sequencing was performed on PBMCs, taken after 12 months of ibrutinib treatment. The CDR3 DNA reads TGTGCCATCAGCACGGAGAACTATGGCTACACCTTC. It translates to CAISTENYGYTF.